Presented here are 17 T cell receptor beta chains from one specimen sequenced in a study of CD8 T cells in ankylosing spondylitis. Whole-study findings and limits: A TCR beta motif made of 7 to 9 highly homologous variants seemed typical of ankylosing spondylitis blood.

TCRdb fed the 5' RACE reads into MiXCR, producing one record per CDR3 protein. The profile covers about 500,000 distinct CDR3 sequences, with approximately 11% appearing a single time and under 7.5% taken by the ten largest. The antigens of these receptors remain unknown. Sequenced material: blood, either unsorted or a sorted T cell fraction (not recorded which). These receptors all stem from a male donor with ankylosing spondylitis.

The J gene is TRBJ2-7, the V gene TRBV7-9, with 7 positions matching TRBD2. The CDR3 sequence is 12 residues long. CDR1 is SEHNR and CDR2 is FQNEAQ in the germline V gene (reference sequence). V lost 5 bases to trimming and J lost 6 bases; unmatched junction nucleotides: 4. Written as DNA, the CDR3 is TGTGCCAGCAGCCAAGGGACTACCGAGCAGTACGTC. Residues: CASSQGTTEQYV.

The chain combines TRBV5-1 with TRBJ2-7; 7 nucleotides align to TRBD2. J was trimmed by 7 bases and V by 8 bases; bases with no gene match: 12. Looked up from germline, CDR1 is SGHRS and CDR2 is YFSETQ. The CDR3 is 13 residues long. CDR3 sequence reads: CASKGLNNWEQYF. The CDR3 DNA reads TGCGCCAGTAAGGGACTAAATAATTGGGAGCAGTACTTC.

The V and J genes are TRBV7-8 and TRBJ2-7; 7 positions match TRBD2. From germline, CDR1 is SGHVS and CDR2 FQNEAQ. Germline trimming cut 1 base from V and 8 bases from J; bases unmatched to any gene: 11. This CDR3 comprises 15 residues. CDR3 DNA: TGTGCCAGCAGCTTAGATCCCGTGGTGGGAGGGAAGCAGTACGTC. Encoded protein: CASSLDPVVGGKQYV.

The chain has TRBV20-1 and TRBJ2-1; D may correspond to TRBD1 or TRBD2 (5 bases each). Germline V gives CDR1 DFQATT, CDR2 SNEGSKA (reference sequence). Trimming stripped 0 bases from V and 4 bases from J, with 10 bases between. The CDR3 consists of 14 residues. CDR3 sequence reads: CSARDRGRYNEQFF. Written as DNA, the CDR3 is TGCAGTGCTAGAGATCGGGGACGTTACAATGAGCAGTTCTTC.

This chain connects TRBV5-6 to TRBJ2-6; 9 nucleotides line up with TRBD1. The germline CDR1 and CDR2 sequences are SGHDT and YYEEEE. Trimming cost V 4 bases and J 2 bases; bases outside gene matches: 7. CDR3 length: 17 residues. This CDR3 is CASSAGTGPPGANVLTF. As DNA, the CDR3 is TGTGCCAGCAGCGCCGGGACAGGGCCCCCTGGGGCCAACGTCCTGACTTTC.

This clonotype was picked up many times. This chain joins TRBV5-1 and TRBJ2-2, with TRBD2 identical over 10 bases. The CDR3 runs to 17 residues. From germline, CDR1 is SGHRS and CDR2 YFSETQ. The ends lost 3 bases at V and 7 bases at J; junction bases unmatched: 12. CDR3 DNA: TGCGCCAGCAGCTCAACCTCAGCGGGAGGGCCGAACGGGGAGCTGTTTTTT. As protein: CASSSTSAGGPNGELFF.

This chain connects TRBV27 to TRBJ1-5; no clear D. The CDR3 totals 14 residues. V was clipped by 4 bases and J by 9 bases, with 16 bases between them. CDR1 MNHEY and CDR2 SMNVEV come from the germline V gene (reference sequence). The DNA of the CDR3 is TGTGCCAGCAGTTCCGGGCAGGAGGAGTCGCCCCAGCATTTT. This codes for CASSSGQEESPQHF.

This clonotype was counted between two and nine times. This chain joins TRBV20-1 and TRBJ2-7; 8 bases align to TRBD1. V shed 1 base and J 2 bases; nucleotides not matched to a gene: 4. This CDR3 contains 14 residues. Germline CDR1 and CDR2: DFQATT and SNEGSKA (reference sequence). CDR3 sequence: CSARGQGAPYEQYF. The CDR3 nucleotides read TGCAGTGCTAGAGGCCAGGGGGCGCCCTACGAGCAGTACTTC.

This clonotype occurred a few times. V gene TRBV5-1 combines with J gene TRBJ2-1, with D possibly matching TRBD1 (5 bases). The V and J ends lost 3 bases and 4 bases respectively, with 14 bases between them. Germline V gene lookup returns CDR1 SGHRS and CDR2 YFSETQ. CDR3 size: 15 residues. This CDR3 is CASSSLGALYNEQFF. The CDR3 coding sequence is TGCGCCAGCAGCTCTCTAGGGGCCCTTTACAATGAGCAGTTCTTC.

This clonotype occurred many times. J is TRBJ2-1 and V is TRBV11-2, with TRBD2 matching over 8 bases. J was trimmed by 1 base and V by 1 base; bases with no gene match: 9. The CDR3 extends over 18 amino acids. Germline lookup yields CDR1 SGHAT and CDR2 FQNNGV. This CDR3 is CASSLGTLSGRSYNEQFF. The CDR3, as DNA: TGTGCCAGCAGCTTAGGGACCCTGAGCGGGAGATCCTACAATGAGCAGTTCTTC.

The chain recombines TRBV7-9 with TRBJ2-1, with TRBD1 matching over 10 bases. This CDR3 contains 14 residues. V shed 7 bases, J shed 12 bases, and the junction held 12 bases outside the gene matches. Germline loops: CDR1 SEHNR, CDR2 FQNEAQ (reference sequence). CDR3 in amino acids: CASNEAGGTGAQFF. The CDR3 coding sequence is TGTGCCAGCAACGAGGCCGGCGGGACAGGGGCGCAGTTCTTC.

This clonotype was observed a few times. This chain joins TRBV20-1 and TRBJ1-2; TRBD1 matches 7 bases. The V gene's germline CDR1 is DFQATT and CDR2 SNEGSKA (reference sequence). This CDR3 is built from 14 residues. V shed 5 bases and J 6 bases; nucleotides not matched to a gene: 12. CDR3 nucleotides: TGCAGTGCTGGTCCAGGCGGACAGGCTGATGGCTACACCTTC. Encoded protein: CSAGPGGQADGYTF.

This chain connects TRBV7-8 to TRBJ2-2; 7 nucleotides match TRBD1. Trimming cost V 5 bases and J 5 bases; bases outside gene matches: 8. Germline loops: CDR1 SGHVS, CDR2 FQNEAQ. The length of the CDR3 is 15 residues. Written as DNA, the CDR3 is TGTGCCAGCAGCATAGACAGGGCTATTACCGGGGAGCTGTTTTTT. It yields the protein CASSIDRAITGELFF. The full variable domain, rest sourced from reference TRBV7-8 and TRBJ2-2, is GAGVSQSPRYKVAKRGQDVALRCDPISGHVSLFWYQQALGQGPEFLTYFQNEAQLDKSGLPSDRFFAERPEGSVSTLKIQRTQQEDSAVYLCASSIDRAITGELFFGEGSRLTVL.

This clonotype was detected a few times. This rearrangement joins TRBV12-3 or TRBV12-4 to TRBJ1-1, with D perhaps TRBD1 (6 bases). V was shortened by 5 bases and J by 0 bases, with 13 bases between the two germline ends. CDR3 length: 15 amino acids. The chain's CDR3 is CASSAPQGMNTEAFF. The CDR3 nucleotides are TGTGCCAGCAGTGCCCCGCAGGGGATGAACACTGAAGCTTTCTTT.

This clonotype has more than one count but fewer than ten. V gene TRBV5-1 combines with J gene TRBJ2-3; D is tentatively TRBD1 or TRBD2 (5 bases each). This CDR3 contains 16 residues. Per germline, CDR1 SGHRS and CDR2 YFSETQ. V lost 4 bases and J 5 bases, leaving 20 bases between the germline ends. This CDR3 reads CASSVGDSYPQDTQYF. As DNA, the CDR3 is TGCGCCAGCAGCGTGGGAGACAGCTACCCACAAGATACGCAGTATTTT.

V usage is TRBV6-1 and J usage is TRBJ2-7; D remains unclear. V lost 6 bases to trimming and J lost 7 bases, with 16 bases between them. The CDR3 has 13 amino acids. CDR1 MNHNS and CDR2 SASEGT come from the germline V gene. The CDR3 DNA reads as TGTGCCAGCAGACCCCGTTTGTCGAGGGAGCAGTACGTC. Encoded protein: CASRPRLSREQYV.

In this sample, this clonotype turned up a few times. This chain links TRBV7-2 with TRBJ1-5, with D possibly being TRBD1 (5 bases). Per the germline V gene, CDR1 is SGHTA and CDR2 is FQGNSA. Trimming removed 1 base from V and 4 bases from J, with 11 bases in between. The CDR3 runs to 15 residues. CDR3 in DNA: TGTGCCAGCAGCTTAGACTGGGGCAGAAATCAGCCCCAGCATTTT. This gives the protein CASSLDWGRNQPQHF. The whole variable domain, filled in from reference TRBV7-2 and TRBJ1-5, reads GAGVSQSPSNKVTEKGKDVELRCDPISGHTALYWYRQSLGQGLEFLIYFQGNSAPDKSGLPSDRFSAERTGGSVSTLTIQRTQQEDSAVYLCASSLDWGRNQPQHFGDGTRLSIL.